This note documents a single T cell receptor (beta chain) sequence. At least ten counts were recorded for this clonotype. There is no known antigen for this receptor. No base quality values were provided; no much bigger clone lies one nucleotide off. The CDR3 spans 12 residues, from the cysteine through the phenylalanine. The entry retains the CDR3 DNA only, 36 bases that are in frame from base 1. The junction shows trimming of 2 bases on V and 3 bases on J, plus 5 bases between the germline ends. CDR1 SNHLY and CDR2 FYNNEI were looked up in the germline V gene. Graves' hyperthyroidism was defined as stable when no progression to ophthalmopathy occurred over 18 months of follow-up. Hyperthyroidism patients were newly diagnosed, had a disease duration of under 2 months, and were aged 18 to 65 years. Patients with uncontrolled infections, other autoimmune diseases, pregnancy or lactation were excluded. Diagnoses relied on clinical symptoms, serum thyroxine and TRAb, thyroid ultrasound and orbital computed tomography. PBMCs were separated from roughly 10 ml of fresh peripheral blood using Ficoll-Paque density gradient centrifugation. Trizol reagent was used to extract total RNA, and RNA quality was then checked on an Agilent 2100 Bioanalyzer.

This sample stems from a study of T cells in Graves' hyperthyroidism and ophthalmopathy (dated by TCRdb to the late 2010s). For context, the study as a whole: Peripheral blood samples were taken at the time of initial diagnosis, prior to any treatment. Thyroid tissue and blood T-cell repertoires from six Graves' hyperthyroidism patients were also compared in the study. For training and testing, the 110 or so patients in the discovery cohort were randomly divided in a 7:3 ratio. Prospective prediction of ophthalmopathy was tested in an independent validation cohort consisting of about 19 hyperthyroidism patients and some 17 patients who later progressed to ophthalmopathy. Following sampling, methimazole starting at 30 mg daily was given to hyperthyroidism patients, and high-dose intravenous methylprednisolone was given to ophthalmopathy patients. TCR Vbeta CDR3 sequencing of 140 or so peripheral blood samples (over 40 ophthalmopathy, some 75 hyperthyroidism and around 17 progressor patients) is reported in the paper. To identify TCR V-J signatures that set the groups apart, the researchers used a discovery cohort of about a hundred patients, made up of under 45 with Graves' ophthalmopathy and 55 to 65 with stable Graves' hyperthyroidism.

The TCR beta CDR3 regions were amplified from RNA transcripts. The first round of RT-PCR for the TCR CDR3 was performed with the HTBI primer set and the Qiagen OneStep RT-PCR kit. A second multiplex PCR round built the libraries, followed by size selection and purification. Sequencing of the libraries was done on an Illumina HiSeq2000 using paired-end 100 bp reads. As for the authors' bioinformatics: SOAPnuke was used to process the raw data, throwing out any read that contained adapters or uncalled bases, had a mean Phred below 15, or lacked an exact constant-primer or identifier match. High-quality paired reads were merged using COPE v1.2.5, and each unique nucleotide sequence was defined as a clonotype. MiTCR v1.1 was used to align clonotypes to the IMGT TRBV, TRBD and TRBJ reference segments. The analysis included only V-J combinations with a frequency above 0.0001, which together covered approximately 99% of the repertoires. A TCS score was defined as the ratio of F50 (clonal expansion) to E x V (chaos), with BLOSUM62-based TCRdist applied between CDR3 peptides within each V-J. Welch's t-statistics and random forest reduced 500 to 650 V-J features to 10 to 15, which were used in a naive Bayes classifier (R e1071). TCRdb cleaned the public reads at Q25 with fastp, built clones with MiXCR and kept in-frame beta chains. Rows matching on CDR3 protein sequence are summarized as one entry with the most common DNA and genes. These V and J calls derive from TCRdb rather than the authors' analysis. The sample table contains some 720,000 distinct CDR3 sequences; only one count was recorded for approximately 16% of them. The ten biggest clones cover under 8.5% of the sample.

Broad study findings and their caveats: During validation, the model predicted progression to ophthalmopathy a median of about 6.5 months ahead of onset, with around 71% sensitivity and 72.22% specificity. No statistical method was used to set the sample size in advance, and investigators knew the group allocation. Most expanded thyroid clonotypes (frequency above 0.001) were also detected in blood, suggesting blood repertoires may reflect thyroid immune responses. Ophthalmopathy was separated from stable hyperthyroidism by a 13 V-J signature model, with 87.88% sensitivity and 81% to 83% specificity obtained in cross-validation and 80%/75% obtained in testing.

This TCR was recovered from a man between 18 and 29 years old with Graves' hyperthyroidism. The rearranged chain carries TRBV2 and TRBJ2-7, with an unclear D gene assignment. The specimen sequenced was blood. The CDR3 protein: CASSEKVYEQYF. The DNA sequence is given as TGTGCCAGCAGTGAAAAAGTCTACGAGCAGTACTTC.